Each of the 17 T cell receptor beta chains below was sequenced from the same sample in a study of blood T cells in healthy people across ages. Through a sample-barcoded 5' primer and a J-beta primer mix, a second PCR was run for roughly 6 to 12 cycles. TCRdb passed the 5' RACE reads through MiXCR, listing each CDR3 protein once. In the table there are 800,000 or so distinct CDR3 sequences, around 45% of which are singletons. Specimen: blood. These receptors were collected from an elderly man in good health.

V is TRBV7-3 and J is TRBJ2-1, with 8 bases matching TRBD2. Germline V gene sequence: CDR1 SGHTA, CDR2 FQGTGA. V shed 8 bases and J 0 bases; nucleotides not matched to a gene: 21. CDR3 length equals 20 residues. In DNA form, the CDR3 reads TGTGCCAGCCTTCTAAAGAGGCGGGAGGCCCTAAACCTCTCCTACAATGAGCAGTTCTTC. Its translation is CASLLKRREALNLSYNEQFF.

This CDR3 is CARSTSPGTDTQYF. CDR3 DNA: TGTGCCAGATCGACTAGCCCCGGGACAGATACGCAGTATTTT. The V and J genes are TRBV2 and TRBJ2-3, with 7 bases lining up with TRBD2. Germline V gene sequence: CDR1 SNHLY, CDR2 FYNNEI. The CDR3 runs 14 residues. The V gene end was trimmed by 9 bases and the J gene end by 3 bases; junction bases not matched to a gene: 9.

This clonotype was seen only a few times. J is TRBJ1-4 and V is TRBV27; D may be TRBD1 (5 bases). The CDR3 totals 15 residues. Trimming removed 3 bases at V and 7 bases at J, with 15 bases between. The germline V gene encodes CDR1 MNHEY and CDR2 SMNVEV (reference sequence). The CDR3 protein is CASSLNRAGLEKLFF. DNA for the CDR3: TGTGCCAGCAGTTTGAATAGGGCGGGACTTGAAAAACTGTTTTTT. Using reference TRBV27 and TRBJ1-4 for the parts outside the CDR3, the full variable domain is EAQVTQNPRYLITVTGKKLTVTCSQNMNHEYMSWYRQDPGLGLRQIYYSMNVEVTDKGDVPEGYKVSRKEKRNFPLILESPSPNQTSLYFCASSLNRAGLEKLFFGSGTQLSVL.

The chain uses TRBV11-3 and TRBJ2-5, with TRBD1 identical over 10 bases. The end of the DNA fits TRBJ2-7 better, so the J call may be wrong. This CDR3 is built from 15 residues. CDR1 and CDR2 from the germline V gene are SGHNT and YENEEA. The CDR3 is CASSLSGTGASEQYF. The CDR3 nucleotides read TGTGCCAGCAGCTTATCCGGGACAGGGGCGAGCGAGCAGTACTTC.

CDR3 in amino acids: CASNNQGRNSYEQYF. The CDR3 DNA reads as TGTGCCAGCAATAACCAGGGGAGGAACTCCTACGAGCAGTACTTC. The chain links TRBV28 to TRBJ2-4; either TRBD1 or TRBD2 may supply D (6 bases each). The J call may be wrong; the DNA end is better matched by TRBJ2-7. Germline V gives CDR1 MDHEN, CDR2 SYDVKM. CDR3 length equals 15 residues.

This clonotype came up a few times. The chain couples TRBV6-5 to TRBJ2-1; 7 nucleotides match TRBD2. J lost 9 bases, V lost 5 bases, and 13 bases had no gene match. Germline lookup yields CDR1 MNHEY and CDR2 SVGAGI. This CDR3 has 15 amino acids. CDR3 sequence reads: CASSREDSSNFEQFF. For the CDR3, the DNA is TGTGCCAGCAGTCGGGAGGACTCTTCTAACTTTGAGCAGTTCTTC.

V and J are TRBV2 and TRBJ2-5; 7 bases line up with TRBD1. CDR3 length: 14 amino acids. CDR1 and CDR2 from the germline V gene are SNHLY and FYNNEI. Trimming cost V 7 bases and J 1 base; bases outside gene matches: 6. The CDR3 is CASIHRGIQETQYF. For the CDR3, the DNA is TGTGCCAGCATTCACAGGGGAATCCAAGAGACCCAGTACTTC.

The chain employs TRBV5-1 and TRBJ1-1; 8 bases match TRBD1. Germline trimming cut 3 bases from V and 4 bases from J; bases unmatched to any gene: 8. The CDR3 has 15 amino acids. Germline V CDR1 and CDR2: SGHRS, YFSETQ. CDR3 coding DNA: TGCGCCAGCAGCTCCCAGGGGGCGCGAGTCACTGAAGCTTTCTTT. This sequence encodes CASSSQGARVTEAFF.

The V and J genes are TRBV4-3 and TRBJ2-5; the D is unclear. Germline loops: CDR1 LGHNA, CDR2 YSLEER. The CDR3 runs 13 residues. Trimming left V 0 bases short and J 4 bases short, with 6 bases between. CDR3 sequence: CASSQDFGETQYF. CDR3 in DNA: TGCGCCAGCAGCCAAGATTTTGGAGAGACCCAGTACTTC.

V usage is TRBV20-1 and J usage is TRBJ1-5; D is unresolved. Trimming left V 0 bases short and J 7 bases short, with 19 bases between. The CDR3 has 16 amino acids. Germline values: CDR1 DFQATT, CDR2 SNEGSKA (reference sequence). The CDR3 DNA is TGCAGTGCTAGAGATGAACGGTCGAGCGGAGGCCAGCCCCAGCATTTT. This codes for CSARDERSSGGQPQHF.

The CDR3 loop reads CASSPTRVGNEQYF. The CDR3 coding sequence is TGTGCCAGCAGTCCGACTAGGGTAGGGAATGAGCAGTACTTC. This chain joins TRBV12-3 or TRBV12-4 and TRBJ2-5, with D perhaps TRBD2 (6 bases). CDR3 length: 14 amino acids. The V end was cut by 5 bases, the J end by 11 bases, with 21 bases between.

The gene calls are TRBV2 and TRBJ2-7; 11 bases are shared with TRBD2. The J call may be incorrect, as the DNA end agrees better with TRBJ2-4. CDR1 is SNHLY, CDR2 FYNNEI, per germline. The CDR3 spans 14 residues. CDR3 sequence (DNA): TGTGCCAGCAGTGGGACTAGCGGGCGAGACATTCAGTACTTC. The encoded protein is CASSGTSGRDIQYF.

The rearrangement links TRBV9 to TRBJ2-2; 8 nucleotides line up with TRBD1. Looked up from germline, CDR1 is SGDLS and CDR2 is YYNGEE. The CDR3 totals 15 residues. V dropped 3 bases and J dropped 6; count of bases not matched to a gene: 7. The CDR3 nucleotides read TGTGCCAGCAGCGCTCAGACAGGGGAATCCGGGGAGCTGTTTTTT. Protein product: CASSAQTGESGELFF.

V and J are TRBV7-3 and TRBJ2-1, with D tentatively TRBD1 or TRBD2 (5 bases each). Looked up from germline, CDR1 is SGHTA and CDR2 is FQGTGA. The CDR3 runs to 19 residues. Trimming removed 1 base from V and 2 bases from J, with 21 bases in between. The DNA of the CDR3 is TGTGCCAGCAGCTTAAAAGCCCGGGGAGCCATGGGACCCTACAATGAGCAGTTCTTC. It specifies CASSLKARGAMGPYNEQFF.

As for this clonotype: Sequence at one end of the junction differs from germline and may be a read error. The chain recombines TRBV7-7 with TRBJ2-5; D is undetermined. The CDR3 extends over 13 amino acids. CDR1 is SSHAT and CDR2 is FNYEAQ in the germline V gene (reference sequence). CDR3 protein: CASSFGSQETRYF. The CDR3 coding sequence is TGTGCTAGCAGCTTCGGATCGCAAGAGACCCGGTACTTC.

The genes are TRBV20-1 and TRBJ2-4; unclear D gene. The CDR3 is made up of 15 amino acids. In germline, CDR1 is DFQATT, CDR2 SNEGSKA (reference sequence). V was trimmed by 2 bases and J by 1 base, leaving 12 bases between them. In DNA, the CDR3 is TGCAGTGCTAGATCTAATCCGGGTGCCAAAAACATTCAGTACTTC. Translation gives CSARSNPGAKNIQYF.

The chain links TRBV12-3 or TRBV12-4 to TRBJ2-1; 9 positions agree with TRBD2. The CDR3 contains 16 residues. V lost 2 bases and J lost 7; bases outside the gene matches: 9. The CDR3 region has the DNA TGTGCCAGCAGTTTAAGAGCGGGAGGATTGTTGAATGAGCAGTTCTTC. It is translated as CASSLRAGGLLNEQFF.